The 5 T cell receptor beta chains below come from one sample, sequenced in a study of blood T cell repertoires in COVID-19. This table comes from immunoSEQ multiplex PCR, and its TCRdb copy is limited to in-frame clones, with some not included. The sample includes some 86,000 clones, over 65% of them seen just once. Input material: peripheral blood. The receptors were gathered from a woman in her 70s with acute or convalescent COVID-19.

V gene TRBV28 combines with J gene TRBJ1-5, with D possibly being TRBD1 (5 bases). Trimming removed 6 bases from V and 4 bases from J, with 13 bases in between. The CDR3 length is 14 residues. Germline loops: CDR1 MDHEN, CDR2 SYDVKM. Written as DNA, the CDR3 is TGTGCCAGCAGACAACAGGCCCCAAATCAGCCCCAGCATTTT. Protein sequence: CASRQQAPNQPQHF. Complete variable domain (other parts from reference TRBV28 and TRBJ1-5): DVKVTQSSRYLVKRTGEKVFLECVQDMDHENMFWYRQDPGLGLRLIYFSYDVKMKEKGDIPEGYSVSREKKERFSLILESASTNQTSMYLCASRQQAPNQPQHFGDGTRLSIL.

In DNA form, the CDR3 reads TGTGCCAGCAGTCAGGGTCGAGGGGGGGGAGATACGCAGTATTTT. Translation: CASSQGRGGGDTQYF. The chain couples TRBV7-7 to TRBJ2-3, with D possibly being TRBD2 (7 bases). The CDR3 is made up of 15 amino acids. V was pared by 6 bases and J by 5 bases, with 18 bases between. Germline values: CDR1 SSHAT, CDR2 FNYEAQ (reference sequence).

The rearrangement joins TRBV6-4 to TRBJ2-1; the match to TRBD2 covers 10 bases. Germline V lookup: CDR1 MRHNA, CDR2 SNTAGT. This CDR3 has 17 residues. Unmatched junction bases numbered 12, after V lost 5 bases and J lost 5 bases. Written as DNA, the CDR3 is TGTGCCAGCAGTCGACTAGCGGGCTTGCCGGGGAACAATGAGCAGTTCTTC. As protein: CASSRLAGLPGNNEQFF.

The chain is built from TRBV6-5 and TRBJ1-6; 8 bases are shared with TRBD1. The CDR3 is 14 amino acids. Trimming took 6 bases from V and 10 from J; bases not matched to a gene: 8. Germline assignment: CDR1 MNHEY and CDR2 SVGAGI. CDR3 sequence (DNA): TGTGCCAGCAGAGTAGAGACAGGGGACTCACCCCTCCACTTT. Its translation: CASRVETGDSPLHF.

The chain has TRBV3-1 (or the pseudogene TRBV3-2) and TRBJ2-2; 16 bases are a match to TRBD2. Per the germline V gene, CDR1 is LGHDT and CDR2 is YNNKEL (reference sequence). The CDR3 covers 15 residues. Trimming at V came to 10 bases and at J to 4 bases, leaving 3 bases not matched to a gene. The CDR3 protein is CATGTSGGATGELFF. The CDR3 nucleotides read TGTGCCACCGGGACTAGCGGGGGGGCCACCGGGGAGCTGTTTTTT.